This entry features one T cell receptor (beta chain) sequence. Its antigen is currently not known. No much larger clone is present one base from it, and per-base qualities are unavailable. The library came from the immunoSEQ multiplex PCR assay. The multiplex PCR relied on a mix of 60 forward primers for TCR Vbeta segments and 13 reverse primers for TCR Jbeta segments. The CDR3 region of rearranged TCR beta genes was amplified from genomic DNA with a multiplex PCR assay. Amplified TCR beta libraries were sequenced as 87-base-pair reads on the Illumina HiSeq System. Per the authors' processing: A later analysis tallied around 87 million unique TCR beta chains across the roughly 610 repertoires, and approximately 9.9 million of those chains were shared by two or more donors. Raw reads were error-corrected and collapsed into unique sequences with a nearest-neighbor algorithm that merged closely related sequences to remove PCR and sequencing errors. V, D and J gene segments were assigned by aligning CDR3 sequences to IMGT reference sequences. For a sequence to be retained, at least a six-nucleotide match to both a V gene segment and a J gene segment was required. A rearrangement was called productive if the CDR3 had no stop codons and remained in frame with V and J, and every other rearrangement was called non-productive. Following IMGT convention, CDR3 was defined as the stretch from the second conserved V-encoded cysteine to the conserved J-encoded phenylalanine. Sequences without an unambiguous match to a single V gene segment were excluded from the earlier analysis of several hundred of the donors. An earlier analysis of roughly 590 of the donors called V segments functional above 56.7% productive rearrangements and segregating when the between-donor standard deviation exceeded 5%. A statistical classification framework was built to diagnose cytomegalovirus status from the catalog of TCR beta chain sequences. In a later analysis, V and J genes were assigned by comparing TCR nucleotide sequences against IMGT/GENE-DB human TR gene sequences. In a later analysis, CDR3 sequences and most-parsimonious VDJ recombination scenarios were assigned using the TCRdist pipeline. In a later analysis, every TCR beta chain was defined by the combination of its CDR3 amino acid sequence and its V-gene family, and reads without a unique V-gene family were dropped. A later analysis removed several hundred highly shared, low-generation-probability nucleotide sequences to deal with suspected cross-contamination and a sequencing artifact. In a later analysis, a clonal expansion index for each public chain was calculated from normalized within-repertoire ranks of inferred template counts. Generation probabilities in a later analysis came from a VDJ recombination model fitted to out-of-frame rearrangements, and those results were checked against IGoR. A later analysis scored TCR-TCR, TCR-HLA and TCR-CMV co-occurrence with hypergeometric tests, applying a repertoire-size bias correction to TCR pairs. False discovery rates were estimated in a later analysis by permuting HLA or CMV assignments 20 times. In a later analysis, co-occurring TCRs were grouped with DBSCAN, and TCRdist sequence similarity was added when clustering was performed within HLA-allele-positive subsets. Repertoires with fewer than 30,000 or more than 120,000 public chains, plus five repertoires with anomalous nucleotide sharing, were excluded from co-occurrence clustering. TCRdb obtained this table from immuneACCESS and retained in-frame rearrangements with V and J assigned. These tables miss some clones; where compared with another copy, unresolved V genes account for less than half of the shortfall, and the remainder is unexplained. V and J calls and clone size are as listed in that table; D and trimming were resolved from the DNA. Here the sample has roughly 200,000 clones; roughly 79% occur a single time. The leading ten clones occupy about 2.7% of the sample.

The data originate from a study of cytomegalovirus exposure and HLA in healthy donors (dated by TCRdb to the late 2010s). Regarding the complete study: An earlier analysis of some 620 of the donors reported under 300 Gb of sequence data and around 120 million unique TCR beta sequences obtained from about 170 million T cells. An early release covering approximately 600 HLA-typed donors comprised about 300 gigabases of sequencing data and roughly 86 million unique TCR sequences. The genetic ancestry cluster associated with self-reported Caucasian donors included roughly four fifths of the roughly 400 genotyped donors. The study aimed to test whether cataloging public T cell receptors could reveal signatures of past pathogen exposure. The study profiled the T cell repertoires of about 720 subjects by immunosequencing and related them to cytomegalovirus serostatus. In addition to the first cohort of 666 subjects, a separate validation cohort of under 150 different subjects was used. To predict cytomegalovirus infection status, the study combined high-throughput TCR immunosequencing, statistical association of individual TCRs with disease status, and machine learning. A later analysis re-examined previously published TCR beta repertoires from about 700 donors and added high-resolution HLA genotyping to investigate patterns of TCR occurrence. Rather than drawing on any new phenotypic data, the later analysis identified candidate immune exposures from TCR beta sequences and the way those sequences occurred across donors. An earlier analysis of approximately 640 of the donors applied high-throughput TCR beta sequencing to assess whether each TCR beta V gene segment acted as functional or pseudogenic. Donor age, sex, ethnicity and CMV serostatus were compiled together with the repertoire data. A later genetic analysis used genome-wide SNP genotypes for 398 of the 666 donors, treating that subset as a discovery cohort. Every discovery cohort repertoire had been produced on one sequencing platform. HLA typing included class I and class II loci at four-digit resolution. The number of typed donors differed by locus: roughly 629-640 for A, B, C, DRB1 and DQB1; approximately 520 for DQA1; approximately 600 for DPA1; and approximately 450 for DPB1. Because of strong linkage in the cohort, five DR-DQ haplotypes were treated as single units for association and clustering. Among some 400 genotyped donors of the cohort, an average of 235,054 unique TCR beta nucleotide sequences were sequenced per donor, roughly 20% of them non-productive. What the study reported, not specific to this receptor: Linkage disequilibrium might explain the correlated functional status among segregating V segments, but an unknown experimental factor could not be ruled out. The classifier was reported to diagnose cytomegalovirus status with high specificity and sensitivity in both the original and validation cohorts. In a later analysis, HLA-associated TCR beta chains showed more clonal expansion and lower generation probabilities than non-associated chains that were equally common. The only immune exposure information available for the cohort was CMV serostatus. Across donors, most TCR sequences were observed very rarely, whereas some public TCRs were present in many individuals. In a later analysis, the rate of TCR association differed among HLA loci, with DRB1 alleles having the most associated TCRs and HLA-C alleles having the fewest. The 87-base-pair reads could not distinguish some IMGT-functional V segments, including TRBV6-2 and TRBV6-3, so those segments were excluded. Assigning TCR associations to individual alleles was difficult when HLA alleles, especially DR and DQ, strongly co-occurred. Roughly uniform sequencing depth across donors was assumed in presence/absence analyses, although this assumption may not hold. The authors suggested that the approach could potentially be extended to other disease states and immunological phenotypes. Only TCR beta chains were sequenced in this cohort, and the absence of alpha or paired-chain data limited detectable features. A later genetic analysis associated a missense DCLRE1C variant with V-gene and J-gene trimming of TCR beta chains, and an independent cohort replicated the association. In a later analysis, most CMV-associated TCR beta chains were found to appear HLA-restricted, with HLA associations seemingly driven largely by CMV exposure. According to a later genetic analysis, donors in an Asian-associated ancestry cluster had fewer N-insertions in productive TCRs than the approximately 670-donor mean. Specific HLA alleles were associated with 15,000 to 20,000 TCR beta sequences at a false discovery rate of 0.05 in a later analysis. A total of 150 to 200 TCR beta chains were listed by the study as associated with cytomegalovirus. The sequencing pipeline was judged likely to have produced a cluster of highly shared sequence variants as a technical artifact. HLA typing was unavailable for some donors at each locus, so association tests used only the typed subset. A further reported finding was that TCR beta sequences accurately predicted the HLA-A and HLA-B alleles for most subjects in the first cohort. Several of the top co-occurrence clusters appeared to be linked to parvovirus B19, influenza, CMV and Epstein-Barr virus, according to a later analysis. The earlier analysis of a few hundred of the donors excluded some 15 rarely observed V segments, including chromosome 9 orphons, because counts were too low. An earlier analysis of around 540 of the donors showed that most TCR beta V segments appeared in productive rearrangements either about 87% or about 30% of the time, which broadly matched IMGT annotations. In vitro tests confirmed that three of the cytomegalovirus-associated TCR beta chains recognize cytomegalovirus antigens.

The cohort consisted of 650 to 850 healthy bone marrow donors. Cohort members were all nominally healthy when sampled, although unrecorded immune exposures were likely present. The donor tested CMV seronegative, placing the donor among the 300 to 450 seronegative members of the cohort. Every donor gave a peripheral blood sample, and the peripheral blood mononuclear cells from that sample were used for TCR beta sequencing. The Qiagen DNeasy Blood Extraction Kit was used to extract genomic DNA from the blood cell samples. The CDR3, cysteine through phenylalanine, is 13 amino acids long. Just CDR3 DNA is preserved here, 39 bases in frame from base 1. The CDR1 and CDR2 encoded by the germline V gene are MNHEY and SVGAGI. Trimming costs V 0 bases and J 6 bases, and their ends lie 8 bases apart.

Sequencing was performed on PBMCs. This receptor was taken from a male donor in good health and CMV-seronegative. The rearrangement joined TRBV6-5 to TRBJ1-2; the D gene assignment is ambiguous. The CDR3 protein: CASSYSKRDGYTF. The DNA sequence is as follows: TGTGCCAGCAGTTACTCGAAGCGGGATGGCTACACCTTC.